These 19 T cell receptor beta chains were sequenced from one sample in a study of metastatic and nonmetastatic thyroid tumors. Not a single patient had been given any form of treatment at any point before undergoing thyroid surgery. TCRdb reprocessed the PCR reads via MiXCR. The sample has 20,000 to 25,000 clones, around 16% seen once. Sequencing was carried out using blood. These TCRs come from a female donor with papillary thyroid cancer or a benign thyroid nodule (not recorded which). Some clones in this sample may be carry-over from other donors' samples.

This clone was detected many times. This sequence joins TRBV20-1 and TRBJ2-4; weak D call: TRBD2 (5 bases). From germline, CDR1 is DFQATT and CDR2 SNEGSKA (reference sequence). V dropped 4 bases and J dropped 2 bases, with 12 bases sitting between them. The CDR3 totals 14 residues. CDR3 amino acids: CSATDGLTKNIQYF. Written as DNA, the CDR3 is TGCAGTGCTACTGACGGACTCACCAAAAACATTCAGTACTTC.

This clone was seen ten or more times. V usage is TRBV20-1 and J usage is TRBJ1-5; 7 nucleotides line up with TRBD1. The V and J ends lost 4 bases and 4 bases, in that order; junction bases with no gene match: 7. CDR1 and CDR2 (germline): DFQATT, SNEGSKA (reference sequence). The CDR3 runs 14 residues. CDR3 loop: CSAMRDRDNQPQHF. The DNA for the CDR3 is TGCAGTGCTATGAGAGACAGGGATAATCAGCCCCAGCATTTT.

The CDR3 sequence: CASSLRPGLADNEQFF. The CDR3, as DNA: TGTGCCAGCAGCTTAAGACCGGGACTAGCGGACAATGAGCAGTTCTTC. V and J are TRBV11-1 and TRBJ2-1; 11 bases match TRBD2. Germline CDR1 reads SGHAT; CDR2 reads FQDESV (reference sequence). J lost 5 bases, V lost 2 bases, and 5 bases had no gene match. This CDR3 contains 16 residues.

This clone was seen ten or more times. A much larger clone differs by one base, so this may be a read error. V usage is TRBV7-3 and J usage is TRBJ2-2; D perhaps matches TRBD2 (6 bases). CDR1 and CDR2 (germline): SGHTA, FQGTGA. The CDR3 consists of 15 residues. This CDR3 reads CASSLLGGNTGELSF. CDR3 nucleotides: TGTGCCAGCAGCTTATTGGGGGGAAACACCGGGGAGCTGTCTTTT. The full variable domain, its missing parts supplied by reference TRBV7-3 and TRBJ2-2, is GAGVSQTPSNKVTEKGKYVELRCDPISGHTALYWYRQSLGQGPEFLIYFQGTGAADDSGLPNDRFFAVRPEGSVSTLKIQRTERGDSAVYLCASSLLGGNTGELSFGEGSRLTVL.

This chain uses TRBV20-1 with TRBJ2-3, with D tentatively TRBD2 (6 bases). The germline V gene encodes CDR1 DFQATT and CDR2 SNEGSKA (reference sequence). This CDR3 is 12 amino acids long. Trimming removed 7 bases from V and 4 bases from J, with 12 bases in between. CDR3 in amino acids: CSDRGFADTQYF. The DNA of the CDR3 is TGCAGTGACCGGGGGTTCGCAGATACGCAGTATTTT.

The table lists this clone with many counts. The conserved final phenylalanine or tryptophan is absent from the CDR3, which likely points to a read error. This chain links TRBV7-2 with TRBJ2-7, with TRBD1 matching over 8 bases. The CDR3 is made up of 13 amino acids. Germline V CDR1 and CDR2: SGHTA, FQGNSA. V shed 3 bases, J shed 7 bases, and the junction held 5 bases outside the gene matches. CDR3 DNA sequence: TGTGCCAGCAGCTTCCAGGGGGCGGAAGAGCAGTACTCC. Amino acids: CASSFQGAEEQYS.

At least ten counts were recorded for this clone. CDR3: CASSHRGLAGGYTGELFF. The CDR3, as DNA: TGTGCCAGCAGTCACCGAGGACTAGCGGGAGGGTACACCGGGGAGCTGTTTTTT. V and J are TRBV6-5 and TRBJ2-2, with TRBD2 matching over 15 bases. Unmatched junction bases numbered 7, after V lost 5 bases and J lost 3 bases. This CDR3 spans 18 amino acids. The germline V gene has CDR1 MNHEY and CDR2 SVGAGI.

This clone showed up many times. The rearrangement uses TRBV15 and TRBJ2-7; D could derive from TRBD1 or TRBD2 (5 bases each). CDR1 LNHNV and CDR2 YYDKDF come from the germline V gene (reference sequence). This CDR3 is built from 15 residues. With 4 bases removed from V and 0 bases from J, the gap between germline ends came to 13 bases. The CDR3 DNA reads TGTGCCACCAGCACAGGGTCCGGGGCCTCCTACGAGCAGTACTTC. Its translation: CATSTGSGASYEQYF.

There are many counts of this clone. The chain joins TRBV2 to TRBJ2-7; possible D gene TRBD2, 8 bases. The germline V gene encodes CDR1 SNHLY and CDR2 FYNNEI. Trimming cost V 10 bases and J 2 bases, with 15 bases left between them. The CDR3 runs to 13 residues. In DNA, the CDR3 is TGTGCCACCAGGGGGACTAGTACCTACGAGCAGTACTTC. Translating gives CATRGTSTYEQYF.

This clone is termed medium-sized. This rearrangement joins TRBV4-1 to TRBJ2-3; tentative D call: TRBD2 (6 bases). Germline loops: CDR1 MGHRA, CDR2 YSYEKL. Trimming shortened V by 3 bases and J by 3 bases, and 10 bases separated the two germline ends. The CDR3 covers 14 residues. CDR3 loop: CASSQRLVTDTQYF. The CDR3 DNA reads TGCGCCAGCAGCCAGAGACTAGTAACAGATACGCAGTATTTT.

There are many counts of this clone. This CDR3 is CASSAGQGPDTQYF. Here the CDR3 DNA reads TGTGCCAGCAGCGCTGGACAGGGTCCCGATACGCAGTATTTT. The chain has TRBV9 and TRBJ2-3, with TRBD1 identical over 8 bases. V shed 3 bases, J shed 6 bases, and the junction held 6 bases outside the gene matches. This CDR3 has 14 residues. CDR1 is SGDLS, CDR2 YYNGEE, per germline.

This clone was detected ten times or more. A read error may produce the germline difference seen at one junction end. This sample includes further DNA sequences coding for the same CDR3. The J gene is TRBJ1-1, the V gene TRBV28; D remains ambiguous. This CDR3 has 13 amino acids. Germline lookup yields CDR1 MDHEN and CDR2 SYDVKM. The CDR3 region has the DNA TGTGCTAGCAGTTTCCTGGCGAACACTGAAGCTTTCTTT. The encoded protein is CASSFLANTEAFF.

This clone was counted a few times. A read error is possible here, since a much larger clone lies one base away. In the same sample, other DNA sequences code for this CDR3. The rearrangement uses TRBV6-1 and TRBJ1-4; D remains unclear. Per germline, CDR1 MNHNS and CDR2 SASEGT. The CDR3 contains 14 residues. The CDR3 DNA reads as TGTGCCAGCAGTGAAACCACTTGGGATGAAAAGCTGTTTTTT. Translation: CASSETTWDEKLFF.

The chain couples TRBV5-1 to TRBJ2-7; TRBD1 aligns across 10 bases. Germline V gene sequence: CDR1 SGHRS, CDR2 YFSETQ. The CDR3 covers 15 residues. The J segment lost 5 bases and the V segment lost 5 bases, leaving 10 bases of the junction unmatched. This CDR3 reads CASRGDRDRGDEQYF. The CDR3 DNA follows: TGCGCCAGCAGAGGGGACCGGGACAGGGGTGACGAGCAGTACTTC.

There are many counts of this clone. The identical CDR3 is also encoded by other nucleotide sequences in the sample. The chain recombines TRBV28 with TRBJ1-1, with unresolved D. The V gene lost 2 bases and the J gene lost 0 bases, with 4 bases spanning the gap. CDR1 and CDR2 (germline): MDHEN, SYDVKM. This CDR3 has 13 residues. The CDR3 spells CASSLQVNTEAFF. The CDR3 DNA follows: TGTGCCAGCAGTTTACAGGTGAACACTGAAGCTTTCTTT.

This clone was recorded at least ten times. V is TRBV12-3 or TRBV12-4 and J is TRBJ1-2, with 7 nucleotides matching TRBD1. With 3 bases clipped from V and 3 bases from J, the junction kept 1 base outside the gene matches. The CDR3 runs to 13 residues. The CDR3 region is CASSFTGDYGYTF. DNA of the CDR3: TGTGCCAGCAGTTTTACAGGGGACTATGGCTACACCTTC.

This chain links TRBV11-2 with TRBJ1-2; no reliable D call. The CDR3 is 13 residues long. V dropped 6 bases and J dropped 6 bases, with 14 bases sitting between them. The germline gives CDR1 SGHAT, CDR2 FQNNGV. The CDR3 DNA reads TGTGCCAGCAGTCCCAAGCTTGGCCATGGCTACACCTTC. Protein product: CASSPKLGHGYTF.

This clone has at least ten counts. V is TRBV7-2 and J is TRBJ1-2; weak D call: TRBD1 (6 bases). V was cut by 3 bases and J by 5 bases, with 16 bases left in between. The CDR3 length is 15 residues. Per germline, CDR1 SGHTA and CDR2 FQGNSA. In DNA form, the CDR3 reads TGTGCCAGCAGCTTTACAGGGTCCTTCCTTTATGGCTACACCTTC. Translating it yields CASSFTGSFLYGYTF. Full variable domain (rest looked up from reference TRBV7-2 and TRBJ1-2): GAGVSQSPSNKVTEKGKDVELRCDPISGHTALYWYRQSLGQGLEFLIYFQGNSAPDKSGLPSDRFSAERTGGSVSTLTIQRTQQEDSAVYLCASSFTGSFLYGYTFGSGTRLTVV.

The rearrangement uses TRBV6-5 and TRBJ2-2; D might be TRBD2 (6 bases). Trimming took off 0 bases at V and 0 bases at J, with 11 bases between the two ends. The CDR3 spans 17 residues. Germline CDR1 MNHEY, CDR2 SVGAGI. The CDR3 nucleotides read TGTGCCAGCAGTTACTCTAAGGCGGGAACGAACACCGGGGAGCTGTTTTTT. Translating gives CASSYSKAGTNTGELFF.